The rows below give T cell receptor beta chains drawn from one sample of a study of lymphopenia after photon versus proton radiotherapy. Here immunoSEQ multiplex PCR was the method, and the copy in TCRdb shows in-frame clones only, minus some. The sample records approximately 50,000 clones, around 82% being singletons. The sample here was peripheral blood, taken from a patient treated with photon-based radiotherapy. The receptor source for this set is a man aged 50-60 years with gastric cancer. Each CDR3 is given with its conserved first and last residue. A D gene is named only where the DNA matches it firmly. Clone sizes are given selectively: once, few, many, or a class where the clone is expanded.

v_call	clone_size	j_call	d_call	cdr3_nt	cdr3_aa
TRBV21-1	.	TRBJ2-4	.	TGTGCCAGCAGCAACCCGGGACAGGGGAATCGGCAAAACATTCAGTACTTC	CASSNPGQGNRQNIQYF
TRBV19	once	TRBJ2-2	.	TGTGCCGCGGAGGGGGTCACCGGGGAGCTGTTTTTT	CAAEGVTGELFF
TRBV6-6	.	TRBJ2-2	TRBD1	TGTGCCAGCAGTCGACAGGGGGCGCGCACCGGGGAGCTGTTTTTT	CASSRQGARTGELFF
TRBV6-6	.	TRBJ2-7	.	TGTGCCAGCAGGGGATCCTCCTACGAGCAGTACTTC	CASRGSSYEQYF
TRBV18	.	TRBJ2-1	TRBD2	TGTGCCAGCTCACCCGGGACTAGCGGGAGAAGGAATGAGCAGTTCTTC	CASSPGTSGRRNEQFF
TRBV4-1	.	TRBJ1-5	.	TGCGCCAGCAGCCAACGGGGGCAGGCGAAGGGCAATCAGCCCCAGCATTTT	CASSQRGQAKGNQPQHF
TRBV27	.	TRBJ2-3	TRBD2	TGTGCCAGCAGTTTTCGGACTAGCGGACAACCTAGCACAGATACGCAGTATTTT	CASSFRTSGQPSTDTQYF
TRBV27	.	TRBJ2-2	.	TGTGCCAGCACCCCTTATCAGAACACCGGGGAGCTGTTTTTT	CASTPYQNTGELFF
TRBV7-8	.	TRBJ2-3	.	TGTGCCAGCAGCTTAGCGGGCGGTACGGGCACAGATACGCAGTATTTT	CASSLAGGTGTDTQYF
TRBV6-1	few	TRBJ1-1	TRBD1	TGTGCCTACAAAGAGAACAGGGGAGGGACTGAAGCTTTCTTT	CAYKENRGGTEAFF
TRBV29-1	few	TRBJ2-2	TRBD1	TGCAGCGCACAGGGGTGGGCCGGGGAGCTGTTTTTT	CSAQGWAGELFF
TRBV10-3	.	TRBJ2-1	TRBD2	TGTGCCATCAGTGATCCCGGACTAGCGGGCAACTACAATGAGCAGTTCTTC	CAISDPGLAGNYNEQFF
TRBV7-9	.	TRBJ2-1	.	TGTGCCAGCAGCTTAGTGGCCTCCTACAATGAGCAGTTCTTC	CASSLVASYNEQFF
TRBV29-1	.	TRBJ2-7	.	TGCAGCGTTAATGCAGCCTACGAGCAGTACTTC	CSVNAAYEQYF
TRBV4-3	.	TRBJ1-2	TRBD1	TGCGCCAGCAGCCAAGAGATCGGGACAGGGTCTTGGAACTATGGCTACACCTTC	CASSQEIGTGSWNYGYTF
TRBV11-3	.	TRBJ2-5	TRBD1	TGTGCCAGCAGCTTAGGGACAGGGGTTGGAGAGACCCAGTACTTC	CASSLGTGVGETQYF
TRBV11-2	.	TRBJ2-3	.	TGTGCCAGCAGCTTAGGTTCAGCTGATACGCAGTATTTT	CASSLGSADTQYF
TRBV23-1	few	TRBJ2-7	TRBD2	TGCGCCAGCAGTCAATCTTCACTAGCGCCTCTCCCCTCGTACTTC	CASSQSSLAPLPSYF
TRBV28	.	TRBJ2-1	TRBD2	TGTGCCAGCAGTTCACCCGGGACTAGCGGGAGGGCCGGGTACAATGAGCAGTTCTTC	CASSSPGTSGRAGYNEQFF
TRBV7-3	.	TRBJ2-5	.	TGTGCCAGCAGCTTTTTAACGACAGAGACCCAGTACTTC	CASSFLTTETQYF
TRBV7-8	.	TRBJ1-2	.	TGTGCCAGCAGCTTAGGATCGTTGCTGACGTCTAACTATGGCTACACCTTC	CASSLGSLLTSNYGYTF
TRBV19	.	TRBJ2-5	.	TGTGCCAGTAGTAACCAGTACCAAGAGACCCAGTACTTC	CASSNQYQETQYF
TRBV30	.	TRBJ1-4	.	TGTGCCTGGAGTATCCTCGGGAGGCTTGGTGAAAAACTGTTTTTT	CAWSILGRLGEKLFF
TRBV14	.	TRBJ1-4	.	TGTGCCAGCAGCCAGGGGGGGTTTGGCGAAAAACTGTTTTTT	CASSQGGFGEKLFF
TRBV5-5	once	TRBJ1-5	TRBD1	TGTGCCAGCAGCGGCCATGGACAGGGAATCAATCAGCCCCAGCATTTT	CASSGHGQGINQPQHF
TRBV30	once	TRBJ2-5	.	TGTGCCTGGAGTGAGGTCCGGGGCAGGGAGACCCAGTACTTC	CAWSEVRGRETQYF
TRBV7-6	.	TRBJ1-6	TRBD1	TGTGCCAGCAGCTCAGGGGGCGAGGCACCCCTCCACTTT	CASSSGGEAPLHF
TRBV15	few	TRBJ2-7	TRBD2	TGTGCCACCAGCAGAGATCTCTGGGGGACTAGCGGGAGCCGAGAGCAGTACTTC	CATSRDLWGTSGSREQYF